The subject of this entry is one T cell receptor (beta chain). The antigen is undetermined. Primers for the PCR totalled 60 Vbeta and 13 Jbeta. Data came from immunoSEQ multiplex PCR; TCRdb stores just in-frame clones and leaves some out. The sample data list about 160,000 clones. The data derive from a study of cytomegalovirus exposure and HLA in healthy donors. Study-level results: The HLA-A and HLA-B alleles of most subjects were reportedly predicted accurately from TCR beta sequences. Owing to their indistinguishability, certain V segments, notably TRBV6-2 and TRBV6-3, were excluded. Later analysis identified a missense DCLRE1C variant that was linked to TCR beta V- and J-gene trimming.

CDR1 is MNHNY and CDR2 is SVGAGI in the germline V gene (reference sequence). The CDR3 totals 15 residues. After removal of 6 bases from V and 4 bases from J, the junction contained 11 bases not matched to a gene. Sample: PBMCs. The receptor comes from a man aged 25-45 years in good health and CMV-seronegative. V is TRBV6-6 and J is TRBJ1-1; 7 nucleotides align to TRBD1. CDR3 sequence reads: CASRTSGTVGTEAFF. As DNA, the CDR3 is TGTGCCAGCAGGACCTCCGGGACAGTGGGCACTGAAGCTTTCTTT.